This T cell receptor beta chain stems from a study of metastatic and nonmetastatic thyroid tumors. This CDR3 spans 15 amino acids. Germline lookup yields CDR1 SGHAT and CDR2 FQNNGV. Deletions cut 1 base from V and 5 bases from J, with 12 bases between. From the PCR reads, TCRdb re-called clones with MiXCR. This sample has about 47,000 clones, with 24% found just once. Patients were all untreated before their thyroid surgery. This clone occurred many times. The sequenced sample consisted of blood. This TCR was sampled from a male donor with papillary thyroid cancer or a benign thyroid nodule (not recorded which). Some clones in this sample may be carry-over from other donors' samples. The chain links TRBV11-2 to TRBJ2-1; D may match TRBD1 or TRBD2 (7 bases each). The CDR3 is CASSLATGRDNEQFF. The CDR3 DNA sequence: TGTGCCAGCAGCTTAGCGACAGGGAGGGACAATGAGCAGTTCTTC.